This TCR beta chain originates from a study of blood T cell repertoires in COVID-19. The V end lost 1 base, the J end lost 3 bases, and 12 bases lay between the germline ends. The CDR3 consists of 15 residues. Germline CDR1 PRHDT, CDR2 FYEKMQ (reference sequence). In the original processing: For nucleated cells, counts were estimated from reference gene primer amplification. Repertoires were generated with immunoSEQ multiplex PCR, while TCRdb's copy carries only in-frame clones and drops some. That table is the source of V, J and clone size, and D and trimming were worked out from the DNA. Of 110,000 to 150,000 clones listed, less than 90% are singletons. Individuals drawn from 24 US areas were roughly 18 to 100 years old. Each participant's cohort was designated according to participant-reported clinical history.

The TCR comes from a man aged 35 to 55 with acute COVID-19. Sequencing used PBMCs or T cells enriched from blood (not recorded which). The gene calls are TRBV13 and TRBJ1-2; D is ambiguous. The CDR3 nucleotides read TGTGCCAGCAGCTTAGAGGGCAGGAGGGACTATGGCTACACCTTC. It codes for CASSLEGRRDYGYTF.